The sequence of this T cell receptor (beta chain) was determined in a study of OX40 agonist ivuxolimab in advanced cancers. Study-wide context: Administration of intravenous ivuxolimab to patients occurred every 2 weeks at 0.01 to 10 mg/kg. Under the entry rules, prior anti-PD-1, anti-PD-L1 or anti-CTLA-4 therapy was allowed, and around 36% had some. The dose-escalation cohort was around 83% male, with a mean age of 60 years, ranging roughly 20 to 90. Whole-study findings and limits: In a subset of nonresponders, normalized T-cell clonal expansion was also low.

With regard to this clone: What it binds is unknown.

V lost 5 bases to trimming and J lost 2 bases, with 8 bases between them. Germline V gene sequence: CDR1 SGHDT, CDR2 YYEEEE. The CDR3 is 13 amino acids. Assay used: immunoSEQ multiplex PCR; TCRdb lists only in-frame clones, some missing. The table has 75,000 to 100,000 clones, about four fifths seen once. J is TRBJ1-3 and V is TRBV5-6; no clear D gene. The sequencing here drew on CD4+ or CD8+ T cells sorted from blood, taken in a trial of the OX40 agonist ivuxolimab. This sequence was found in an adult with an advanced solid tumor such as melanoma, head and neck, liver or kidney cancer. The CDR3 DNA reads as TGTGCCAGCAGAACGTCAGCTGGAAACACCATATATTTT. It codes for CASRTSAGNTIYF.